This entry lists 14 T cell receptor beta chains sequenced from one sample in a study of CD8 T cells in Susac syndrome (dated by TCRdb to about 2019). The library was prepared using the immunoSEQ multiplex PCR assay. RNA was extracted with the RNeasy kit and roughly 0.45 to 1 ug was reverse transcribed using random hexamers. The public reads were run again by TCRdb, first through fastp at Q25 and then through MiXCR, and only productive beta chains were kept. All rows with the same CDR3 protein become a single entry with the most common DNA and genes. Here the sample has tens of thousands of distinct CDR3 sequences; 93% occur a single time. About 0.15% of the sample belongs to the ten largest clones. What was sequenced was CD4+ T cells from PBMCs. Every receptor here comes from a human donor with Susac syndrome.

The chain links TRBV3-1 to TRBJ2-3; D ambiguous. Trimming cost V 1 base and J 4 bases, with 3 bases left between them. The CDR3 covers 12 residues. CDR1 and CDR2 (germline): LGHDT, YNNKEL (reference sequence). DNA of the CDR3: TGTGCCAGCAGCCAAGCCCCAGATACGCAGTATTTT. The encoded protein is CASSQAPDTQYF.

V and J are TRBV24-1 and TRBJ2-7; 8 bases align to TRBD2. CDR1 is KGHDR, CDR2 SFDVKD, per germline. The CDR3 has 11 residues. V was pared by 10 bases and J by 3 bases, with 1 base of the junction left unmatched. This CDR3 reads CATAGDYEQYF. The CDR3 DNA reads TGTGCCACAGCGGGAGACTACGAGCAGTACTTC.

This chain uses TRBV28 with TRBJ2-1; 14 bases are a match to TRBD2. This CDR3 spans 17 amino acids. Germline V CDR1 and CDR2: MDHEN, SYDVKM. The J segment lost 10 bases and the V segment lost 1 base, leaving 9 bases of the junction unmatched. The CDR3 loop is CASSLFYGTSGGAEQFF. The CDR3 nucleotides are TGTGCCAGCAGTTTATTTTACGGGACTAGCGGGGGCGCGGAGCAGTTCTTC.

This clonotype appeared a single time. The V gene is TRBV19, the J gene TRBJ1-4; D is uncertain. The CDR3 is 11 residues long. Trimming pared 6 bases from V and 8 bases from J, leaving 7 bases between. Germline values: CDR1 LNHDA, CDR2 SQIVND (reference sequence). CDR3 sequence reads: CASRIREKLFF. CDR3 coding DNA: TGTGCCAGTAGGATTCGGGAAAAACTGTTTTTT.

This chain connects TRBV7-9 to TRBJ1-2; D remains unclear. Germline assignment: CDR1 SEHNR and CDR2 FQNEAQ (reference sequence). V was clipped by 2 bases and J by 12 bases, with 7 bases between them. This CDR3 is 10 amino acids long. The CDR3 DNA sequence: TGTGCCAGCAGCTTATCTGTTCACACCTTC. This codes for CASSLSVHTF.

The chain joins TRBV25-1 to TRBJ2-3; D possibly corresponds to TRBD1 (6 bases). Germline V gene data show CDR1 as MGHDK and CDR2 as SYGVNS. V lost 6 bases and J 5 bases, leaving 18 bases between the germline ends. This CDR3 is 15 amino acids long. The CDR3 DNA reads TGTGCCAGCAGCAACCCGGTGGGCAGGGGAGATACGCAGTATTTT. Protein sequence: CASSNPVGRGDTQYF.

This rearrangement joins TRBV5-1 to TRBJ2-7; the D gene is possibly TRBD1 (5 bases). The CDR3 loop spans 15 amino acids. The V gene's germline CDR1 is SGHRS and CDR2 YFSETQ. V lost 1 base, J lost 3 bases, and 14 bases lay in between. Here the CDR3 reads CASSLRVTANYEQYF. CDR3 DNA: TGCGCCAGCAGCTTGCGGGTGACAGCAAACTACGAGCAGTACTTC.

This chain uses TRBV11-1 with TRBJ2-1; 16 positions agree with TRBD2. The CDR3 covers 20 residues. V was clipped by 4 bases and J by 0 bases; unmatched bases: 9. The germline V gene encodes CDR1 SGHAT and CDR2 FQDESV (reference sequence). This CDR3 reads CASSYQPGLAGGSSYNEQFF. CDR3 nucleotides: TGTGCCAGCAGCTATCAACCGGGACTAGCGGGGGGGAGCTCCTACAATGAGCAGTTCTTC.

V gene TRBV19 combines with J gene TRBJ2-6; D unresolved. Germline V gene data show CDR1 as LNHDA and CDR2 as SQIVND (reference sequence). This CDR3 has 15 amino acids. Trimming removed 3 bases from V and 2 bases from J, with 8 bases in between. In nucleotides, the CDR3 is TGTGCCAGTAGTATTGGGTCCGCTGGGGCCAACGTCCTGACTTTC. This codes for CASSIGSAGANVLTF.

The rearrangement joins TRBV19 to TRBJ1-1; D is ambiguous. This CDR3 has 11 amino acids. V was cut by 7 bases and J by 6 bases, with 9 bases left in between. Germline V lookup: CDR1 LNHDA, CDR2 SQIVND (reference sequence). CDR3 sequence (DNA): TGTGCCAGTACCGGGGTCGCTGAAGCTTTCTTT. Encoded protein: CASTGVAEAFF.

CDR3 coding DNA: TGTGCCAGCAGCTTAGATGAGGGGGTAACCTACAATGAGCAGTTCTTC. Protein: CASSLDEGVTYNEQFF. The rearrangement uses TRBV11-3 and TRBJ2-1, with D perhaps TRBD1 (6 bases). V was clipped by 0 bases and J by 2 bases, with 11 bases between them. Germline values: CDR1 SGHNT, CDR2 YENEEA. The CDR3 runs 16 residues.

J is TRBJ1-2 and V is TRBV5-6; 12 bases fit TRBD1. This CDR3 has 18 amino acids. Per the germline V gene, CDR1 is SGHDT and CDR2 is YYEEEE. Trimming took 7 bases from V and 4 from J; bases not matched to a gene: 17. CDR3 in DNA: TGTGCCAGCCACGCGCCACGGGACAGGGGGCTCTGGAGCTATGGCTACACCTTC. As protein: CASHAPRDRGLWSYGYTF. Drawing the rest from reference TRBV5-6 and TRBJ1-2, the complete variable domain is DAGVTQSPTHLIKTRGQQVTLRCSPKSGHDTVSWYQQALGQGPQFIFQYYEEEERQRGNFPDRFSGHQFPNYSSELNVNALLLGDSALYLCASHAPRDRGLWSYGYTFGSGTRLTVV.

The count of this clonotype is one. The chain recombines TRBV2 with TRBJ1-5; TRBD1 aligns across 8 bases. The V gene end was trimmed by 4 bases and the J gene end by 4 bases; junction bases not matched to a gene: 3. From germline, CDR1 is SNHLY and CDR2 FYNNEI. The length of the CDR3 is 14 residues. The CDR3 coding sequence is TGTGCCAGCAGTGCGGACAGGGAGAATCAGCCCCAGCATTTT. Residues: CASSADRENQPQHF.

The chain links TRBV7-2 to TRBJ2-1; 7 nucleotides agree with TRBD2. CDR1 SGHTA and CDR2 FQGNSA come from the germline V gene. This CDR3 spans 15 amino acids. Unmatched junction bases numbered 12, after V lost 4 bases and J lost 9 bases. The CDR3 DNA is TGTGCCAGCAGCTACCATCTTACGGGGGGTGGTGAGCAGTTCTTC. It codes for CASSYHLTGGGEQFF.